The 20 T cell receptor beta chains reported below all come from one sample, sequenced in a study of T cells in Graves' hyperthyroidism and ophthalmopathy. RNA transcripts provided the source from which TCR beta CDR3 regions were amplified. First-round RT-PCR targeting the TCR CDR3 was performed with the HTBI primer set. TCRdb called the multiplex PCR reads again in MiXCR, with one record for every CDR3 protein. The sample yields 25,000 to 30,000 distinct CDR3 sequences, approximately 46% seen once. The source material was blood. These receptor sequences come from a woman aged 25-40 years with Graves' hyperthyroidism.

This clonotype showed up many times. This chain links TRBV6-6 with TRBJ1-3; TRBD1 agrees at 7 bases. This CDR3 spans 17 amino acids. Trimming at V came to 5 bases and at J to 4 bases, leaving 14 bases not matched to a gene. Per germline, CDR1 MNHNY and CDR2 SVGAGI (reference sequence). CDR3 residues: CASSGKLGTVKGNTIYF. The CDR3 DNA reads TGTGCCAGCAGTGGCAAGCTAGGGACAGTGAAAGGAAACACCATATATTTT.

This clonotype is deemed medium-sized. The CDR3 loop is CASSRDSDSNQPQHF. The DNA of the CDR3 is TGTGCCAGTAGTCGGGACAGTGATAGCAATCAGCCCCAGCATTTT. The J gene is TRBJ1-5, the V gene TRBV19; 7 bases line up with TRBD1. CDR3 length equals 15 residues. Germline V gives CDR1 LNHDA, CDR2 SQIVND (reference sequence). V gave up 5 bases and J gave up 0 bases; unmatched junction bases: 4.

The chain combines TRBV27 with TRBJ2-1, with D tentatively TRBD1 (6 bases). The CDR3 runs to 16 residues. Germline values: CDR1 MNHEY, CDR2 SMNVEV (reference sequence). The ends were cut back, 0 bases at V and 2 bases at J, with 11 bases in the middle. CDR3 protein: CASSLSIQGPYNEQFF. DNA of the CDR3: TGTGCCAGCAGTTTATCTATACAGGGACCCTACAATGAGCAGTTCTTC.

V usage is TRBV7-9 and J usage is TRBJ2-7, with D perhaps being TRBD1 or TRBD2 (5 bases each). From germline, CDR1 is SEHNR and CDR2 FQNEAQ (reference sequence). The CDR3 extends over 13 amino acids. V shed 4 bases and J shed 4 bases, with 11 bases lying between them. CDR3 amino acids: CASSSDGGYEQYF. The CDR3 DNA is TGTGCCAGCAGCTCCGATGGGGGTTACGAGCAGTACTTC. Together with reference TRBV7-9 and TRBJ2-7, the CDR3 gives the full variable domain: DTGVSQNPRHKITKRGQNVTFRCDPISEHNRLYWYRQTLGQGPEFLTYFQNEAQLEKSRLLSDRFSAERPKGSFSTLEIQRTEQGDSAMYLCASSSDGGYEQYFGPGTRLTVT.

Of note for this clonotype: With a much larger clone just one base away, this may be a read error. This rearrangement joins TRBV2 to TRBJ1-1; D is undetermined. Trimming shortened V by 5 bases and J by 0 bases, and 7 bases separated the two germline ends. The CDR3 loop spans 13 amino acids. The V gene's germline CDR1 is SNHLY and CDR2 FYNNEI. CDR3 coding DNA: TGTGCCAGCAGTCCAGATGTGAACACTGAAGCTTTCTTT. This gives the protein CASSPDVNTEAFF.

This clonotype ranks as medium-sized (0.01 to 0.1%). CDR3 region: CASSEAQTYEQYF. The CDR3 nucleotides read TGCGCCAGCAGTGAGGCACAGACCTACGAGCAGTACTTC. This chain links TRBV10-1 with TRBJ2-7; no clear D. Trimming stripped 2 bases from V and 2 bases from J, with 7 bases between. Germline assignment: CDR1 WNHNN and CDR2 SYGVQD (reference sequence). The CDR3 covers 13 residues.

The chain joins TRBV6-5 to TRBJ2-3; 9 bases are a match to TRBD2. Germline values: CDR1 MNHEY, CDR2 SVGAGI. This CDR3 region has 14 residues. Trimming cost V 6 bases and J 1 base; bases outside gene matches: 2. The CDR3 nucleotides read TGTGCCAGCAGCAGGACTAGCGGCACAGATACGCAGTATTTT. It specifies CASSRTSGTDTQYF.

This clonotype occurred a few times. The gene calls are TRBV2 and TRBJ1-1, with D unresolved. This CDR3 is built from 13 residues. Germline assignment: CDR1 SNHLY and CDR2 FYNNEI. V was pared by 5 bases and J by 1 base, with 8 bases between. The chain's CDR3 is CASSLNRNTEAFF. In nucleotides, the CDR3 is TGTGCCAGCAGTCTGAACAGGAACACTGAAGCTTTCTTT.

This clonotype appeared many times. Here the CDR3 reads CASFGTGNEKLFF. As DNA, the CDR3 is TGTGCCAGCTTCGGGACGGGTAATGAAAAACTGTTTTTT. V is TRBV6-1 and J is TRBJ1-4; tentatively, D is TRBD1 (5 bases). Between the trimmed V and J ends, which lost 8 bases and 4 bases, there was a span of 11 bases. The CDR3 is 13 residues long. The V gene's germline CDR1 is MNHNS and CDR2 SASEGT.

The rearrangement uses TRBV6-1 and TRBJ2-7, with 7 bases lining up with TRBD1. This CDR3 has 16 amino acids. The ends lost 6 bases at V and 2 bases at J; junction bases unmatched: 13. The V gene's germline CDR1 is MNHNS and CDR2 SASEGT. Written as DNA, the CDR3 is TGTGCCAGCAGGAGGGACAGCTTTATCGGAGCCTACGAGCAGTACTTC. Protein: CASRRDSFIGAYEQYF.

At least ten counts were recorded for this clonotype. The genes are TRBV12-3 or TRBV12-4 and TRBJ2-2, with 9 positions matching TRBD1. Trimming took 6 bases from V and 6 from J; bases not matched to a gene: 5. The CDR3 loop spans 14 amino acids. The CDR3 nucleotides are TGTGCCAGCAGCCTACAGGGGGCGGCCGGGGAGCTGTTTTTT. As protein: CASSLQGAAGELFF.

The chain is built from TRBV20-1 and TRBJ2-7; D is tentatively TRBD1 or TRBD2 (7 bases each). V dropped 5 bases and J dropped 4 bases, with 21 bases sitting between them. Germline V CDR1 and CDR2: DFQATT, SNEGSKA (reference sequence). The CDR3 totals 15 residues. CDR3 residues: CSAPQGGGGSYEQYF. The CDR3 nucleotides are TGCAGTGCTCCCCAAGGGGGAGGGGGCTCTTACGAGCAGTACTTC.

By proportion, this clonotype is medium-sized. The rearrangement joins TRBV20-1 to TRBJ1-2, with D unclear. Germline V gene lookup returns CDR1 DFQATT and CDR2 SNEGSKA (reference sequence). V was clipped by 7 bases and J by 8 bases, with 14 bases between them. The CDR3 spans 11 residues. Here the CDR3 DNA reads TGCAGTGTTTTAAGCCCATCCGGCTACACCTTC. Protein sequence: CSVLSPSGYTF.

The V gene is TRBV20-1, the J gene TRBJ1-4, with D maybe TRBD1 (6 bases). The CDR3 has 12 residues. Per germline, CDR1 DFQATT and CDR2 SNEGSKA (reference sequence). Trimming cost V 2 bases and J 7 bases, with 8 bases left between them. The chain's CDR3 is CSARFRGEKLFF. In DNA, the CDR3 is TGCAGTGCTAGATTCAGGGGTGAAAAACTGTTTTTT.

About this clonotype itself: Likely a read error: the CDR3 ends without its conserved phenylalanine or tryptophan. J is TRBJ1-1 and V is TRBV5-4; tentative D call: TRBD1 (6 bases). The CDR3 is made up of 15 amino acids. Per germline, CDR1 SGHNT and CDR2 YYREEE (reference sequence). The CDR3 spells CASSKTGLANTEAFL. In DNA form, the CDR3 reads TGCGCCAGCAGCAAAACAGGGCTCGCGAACACTGAAGCTTTCCTT.

The genes are TRBV20-1 and TRBJ2-7, with TRBD2 matching over 9 bases. The CDR3 spans 15 residues. The J segment lost 2 bases and the V segment lost 4 bases, leaving 9 bases of the junction unmatched. CDR1 and CDR2 (germline): DFQATT, SNEGSKA (reference sequence). The CDR3 DNA sequence: TGCAGTGCTATGCCACCTAGCGGGATAGCCTACGAGCAGTACTTC. As protein: CSAMPPSGIAYEQYF.

With regard to this clonotype: The missing conserved phenylalanine or tryptophan at the end of this CDR3 makes a read error likely. The limits of the CDR3 on the DNA are not certain, so only TCRdb's listed CDR3 is given. The chain links TRBV6-4 to TRBJ2-5; the D call TRBD1 from the table was never checked on the DNA. Germline V gene lookup returns CDR1 MRHNA and CDR2 SNTAGT. The CDR3 sequence runs 8 residues, both termini included. CDR3 amino acids: CASSDRQG.

This chain links TRBV19 with TRBJ2-1; no firm D call. This CDR3 region has 14 residues. V was shortened by 1 base and J by 0 bases, with 4 bases between the two germline ends. Germline V CDR1 and CDR2: LNHDA, SQIVND (reference sequence). Written as DNA, the CDR3 is TGTGCCAGTAGTATAGGGGGCTCCTACAATGAGCAGTTCTTC. It encodes CASSIGGSYNEQFF.

The genes are TRBV12-3 or TRBV12-4 and TRBJ2-3; D unclear. The length of the CDR3 is 13 residues. V lost 7 bases and J 0 bases, leaving 8 bases between the germline ends. This CDR3 reads CASTPPSTDTQYF. The CDR3 bases are TGTGCCAGCACCCCACCTAGCACAGATACGCAGTATTTT.

This clonotype was counted a few times. Compared with germline, one end of the junction differs, possibly owing to a read error. The chain combines TRBV20-1 with TRBJ2-3, with D perhaps being TRBD1 or TRBD2 (5 bases each). Germline CDR1 is DFQATT and CDR2 is SNEGSKA (reference sequence). The length of the CDR3 is 15 residues. CDR3 coding DNA: TGCAGTGCTGATCCGCCGGGGCTAGTGGGGGATATGCAGTATTTT. It specifies CSADPPGLVGDMQYF.